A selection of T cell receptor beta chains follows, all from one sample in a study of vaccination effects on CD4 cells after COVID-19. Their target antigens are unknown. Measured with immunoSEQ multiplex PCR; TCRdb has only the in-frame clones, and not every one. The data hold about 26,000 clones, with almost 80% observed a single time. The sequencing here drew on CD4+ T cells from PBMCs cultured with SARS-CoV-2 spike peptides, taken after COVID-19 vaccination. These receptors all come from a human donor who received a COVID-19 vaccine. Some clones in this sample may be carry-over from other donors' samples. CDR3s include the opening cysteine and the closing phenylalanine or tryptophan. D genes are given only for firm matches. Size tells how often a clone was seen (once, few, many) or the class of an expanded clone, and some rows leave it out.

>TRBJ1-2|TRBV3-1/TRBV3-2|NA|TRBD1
TGTGCCAGCAGCCCAACTCTCGGGACAGGCCACCCTGGCTACACCTTC
CASSPTLGTGHPGYTF
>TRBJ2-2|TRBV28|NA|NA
TGTGCCAGCAGTTTAGCGGTGAACACCGGGGAGCTGTTTTTT
CASSLAVNTGELFF
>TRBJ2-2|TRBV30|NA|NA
TGTGCCTGGAGTATGGGGAACACCGGGGAGCTGTTTTTT
CAWSMGNTGELFF
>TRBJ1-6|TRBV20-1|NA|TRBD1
TGCAGTGCTAGTAAACCGGGACAGGGGGCGCCGAATTCACCCCTCCACTTT
CSASKPGQGAPNSPLHF
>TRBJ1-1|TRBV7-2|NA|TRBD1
TGTGCCAGCAGGGTCCGGACAGGGGCCTTTGAAGCTTTCTTT
CASRVRTGAFEAFF
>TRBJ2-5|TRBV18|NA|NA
TGTGCCAGCTCCCCGGGTTGGGGGAAAGAGACCCAGTACTTC
CASSPGWGKETQYF
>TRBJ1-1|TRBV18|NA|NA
TGTGCCAGCTCACCAAACCAGGACAGCGCGAACACTGAAGCTTTCTTT
CASSPNQDSANTEAFF
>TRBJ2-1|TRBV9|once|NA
TGTGCCAGCAGCGTAGGTGGTAGCGGAGCCTACAATGAGCAGTTCTTC
CASSVGGSGAYNEQFF
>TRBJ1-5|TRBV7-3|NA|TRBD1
TGTGCCAGCAGCTCTTACCTGGACAGGGCGAGTCAGCCCCAGCATTTT
CASSSYLDRASQPQHF
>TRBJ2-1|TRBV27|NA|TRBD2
TGTGCCAGCAGTCTGGGACTAGCGGGGAGCTACTCCTACAATGAGCAGTTCTTC
CASSLGLAGSYSYNEQFF
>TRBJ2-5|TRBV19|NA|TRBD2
TGTGCCAGTAGTACCCGACAAACGGGGGGAGAGACCCAGTACTTC
CASSTRQTGGETQYF
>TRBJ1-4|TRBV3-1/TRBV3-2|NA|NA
TGTGCCAGCAGCCAAGTTTGGGAAAAACTGTTTTTT
CASSQVWEKLFF
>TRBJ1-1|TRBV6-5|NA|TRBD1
TGTGCCAGCATCGACTCGGGACAGTCCACTGAAGCTTTCTTT
CASIDSGQSTEAFF
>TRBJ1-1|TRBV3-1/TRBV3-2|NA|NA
TGTGCCAGCAGCCTGGCCCCGTACGGGAACACTGAAGCTTTCTTT
CASSLAPYGNTEAFF
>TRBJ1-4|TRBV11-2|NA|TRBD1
TGTGCCAGCAGCCCCAGTCCAGGGGGTGGTGAAAAACTGTTTTTT
CASSPSPGGGEKLFF
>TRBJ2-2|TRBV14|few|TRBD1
TGTGCCAGCAGCCAACAGGGGGCTGGGGAGCTGTTTTTT
CASSQQGAGELFF
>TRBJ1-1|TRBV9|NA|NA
TGTGCCAGCAGCGACCAGTTGAACACTGAAGCTTTCTTT
CASSDQLNTEAFF
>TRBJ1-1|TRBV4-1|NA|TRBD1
TGCGCCAGCAGCCAAGCGAAGAGACAGGGGAACACTGAAGCTTTCTTT
CASSQAKRQGNTEAFF
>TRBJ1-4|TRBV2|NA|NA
TGTGCCAGCAGTGGGGGTGGGGGGCCGAATGAAAAACTGTTTTTT
CASSGGGGPNEKLFF
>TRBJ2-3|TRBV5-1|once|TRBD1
TGCGCCAGTGCGGACAGGGCCATCACAGATACGCAGTATTTT
CASADRAITDTQYF
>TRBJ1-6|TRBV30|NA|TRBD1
TGTGCCTGGAGTGGTGGGACAGGGCATTCCGTTTATAATTCACCCCTCCACTTT
CAWSGGTGHSVYNSPLHF
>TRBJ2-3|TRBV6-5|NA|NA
TGTGCCACCAAGACAGCTAGCACAGATACGCAGTATTTT
CATKTASTDTQYF
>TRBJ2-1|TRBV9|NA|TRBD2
TGTGCCAGCAGCGTAGCGGGGGGGCTCAATGAGCAGTTCTTC
CASSVAGGLNEQFF
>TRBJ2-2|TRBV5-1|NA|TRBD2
TGCGCCAGCAGCGGTCCGGGGGGGGTCACCGGGGAGCTGTTTTTT
CASSGPGGVTGELFF
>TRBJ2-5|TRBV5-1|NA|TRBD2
TGCGCCAGCAGCTACCCTTCTACTAGCGGGGGGGAGACCCAGTACTTC
CASSYPSTSGGETQYF
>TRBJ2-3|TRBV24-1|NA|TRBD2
TGTGCCACCTCTAGCGGGGGGGCATCCTACGATACGCAGTATTTT
CATSSGGASYDTQYF
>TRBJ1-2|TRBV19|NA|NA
TGTGCCAGTAGCATTGGGCGCTATGGCTACACCTTC
CASSIGRYGYTF
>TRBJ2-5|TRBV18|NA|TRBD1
TGTGCCAGCTCACCACTTGGGACAGGGAAAAGGATGGTGGAGACCCAGTACTTC
CASSPLGTGKRMVETQYF
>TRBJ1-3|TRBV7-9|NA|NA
TGTGCCAGCACCATTCTTACAGGGACCTCTGGAAACACCATATATTTT
CASTILTGTSGNTIYF
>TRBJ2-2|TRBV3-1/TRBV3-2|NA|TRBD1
TGTGCCAGCAGTTACGGGACAGGGTCAAACACCGGGGAGCTGTTTTTT
CASSYGTGSNTGELFF
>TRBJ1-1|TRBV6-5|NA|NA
TGTGCCAGCAGTTACTGGGGTAAGAACACTGAAGCTTTCTTT
CASSYWGKNTEAFF
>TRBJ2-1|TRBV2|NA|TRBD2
TGTGCCAGCAGTGAACTTGGGGGGGCCTACAATGAGCAGTTCTTC
CASSELGGAYNEQFF
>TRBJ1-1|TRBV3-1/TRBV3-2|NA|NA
TGTGCCAGCAGCCAACGCCACGGGGACACTGAAGCTTTCTTT
CASSQRHGDTEAFF
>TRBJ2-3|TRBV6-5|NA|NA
TGTGCCAGCAGCCGCCAGGGAGACCCCGAAGATACGCAGTATTTT
CASSRQGDPEDTQYF
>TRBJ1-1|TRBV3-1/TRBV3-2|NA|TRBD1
TGTGCCAGCAGCCCGTGGACAGGGGGCAGCACTGAAGCTTTCTTT
CASSPWTGGSTEAFF
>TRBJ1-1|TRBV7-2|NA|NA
TGTGCCAGCAGCCCTCTGGGGGGTGAAGCTTTCTTT
CASSPLGGEAFF
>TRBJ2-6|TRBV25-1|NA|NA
TGTGCCAGCAGTGGGGGGTTTGGGGCCAACGTCCTGACTTTC
CASSGGFGANVLTF
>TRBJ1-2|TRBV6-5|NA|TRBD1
TGTGCCAGCGGCGCGGGACAGTACTATGGCTACACCTTC
CASGAGQYYGYTF
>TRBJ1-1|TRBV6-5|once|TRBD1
TGTGCCAGCAGTTACTCGACAGGGCGGGTGAACACTGAAGCTTTCTTT
CASSYSTGRVNTEAFF
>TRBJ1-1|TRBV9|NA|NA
TGTGCCAGCAGCGTTGGGGGTCCGAACACTGAAGCTTTCTTT
CASSVGGPNTEAFF
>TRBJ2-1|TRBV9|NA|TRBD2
TGTGCCAGCAGCGCTCGGACCGGGACTAGCGGCCACAATGAGCAGTTCTTC
CASSARTGTSGHNEQFF
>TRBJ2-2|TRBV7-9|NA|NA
TGTGCCAGGGGTTCAGGGATAGACAACACCGGGGAGCTGTTTTTT
CARGSGIDNTGELFF
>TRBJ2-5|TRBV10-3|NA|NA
TGTGCCATCAGCCCACAGGAGAAAGAGACCCAGTACTTC
CAISPQEKETQYF
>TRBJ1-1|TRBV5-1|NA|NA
TGCGCCAGCAGCTGGGACGGCGGAAGGGAAGCTTTCTTT
CASSWDGGREAFF